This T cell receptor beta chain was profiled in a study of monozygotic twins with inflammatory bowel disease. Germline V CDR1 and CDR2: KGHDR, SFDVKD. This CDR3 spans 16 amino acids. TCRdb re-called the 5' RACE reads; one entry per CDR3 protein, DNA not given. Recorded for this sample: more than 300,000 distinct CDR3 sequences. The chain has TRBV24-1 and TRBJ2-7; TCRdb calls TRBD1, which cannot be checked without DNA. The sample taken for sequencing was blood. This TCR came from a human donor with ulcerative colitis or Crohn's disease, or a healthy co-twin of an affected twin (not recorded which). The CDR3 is CATSDFFQGQYYEQYF.